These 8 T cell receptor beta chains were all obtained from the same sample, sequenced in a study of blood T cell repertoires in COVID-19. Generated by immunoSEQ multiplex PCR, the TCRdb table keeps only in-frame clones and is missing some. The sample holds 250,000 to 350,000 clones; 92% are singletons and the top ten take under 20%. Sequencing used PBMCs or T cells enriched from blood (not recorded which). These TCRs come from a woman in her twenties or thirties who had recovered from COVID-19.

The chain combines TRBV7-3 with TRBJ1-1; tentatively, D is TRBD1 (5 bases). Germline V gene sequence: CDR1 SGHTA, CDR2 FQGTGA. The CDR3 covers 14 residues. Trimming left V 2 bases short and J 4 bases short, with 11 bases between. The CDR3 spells CASSLFGGGTEAFF. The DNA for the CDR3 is TGTGCCAGCAGCTTATTTGGCGGGGGCACTGAAGCTTTCTTT. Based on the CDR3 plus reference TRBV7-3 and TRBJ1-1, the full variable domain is GAGVSQTPSNKVTEKGKYVELRCDPISGHTALYWYRQSLGQGPEFLIYFQGTGAADDSGLPNDRFFAVRPEGSVSTLKIQRTERGDSAVYLCASSLFGGGTEAFFGQGTRLTVV.

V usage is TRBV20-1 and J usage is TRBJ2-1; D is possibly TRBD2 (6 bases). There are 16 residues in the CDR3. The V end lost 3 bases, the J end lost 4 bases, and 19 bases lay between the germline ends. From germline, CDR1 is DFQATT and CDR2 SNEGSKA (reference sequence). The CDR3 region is CSASGGLAVSYNEQFF. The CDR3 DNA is TGCAGTGCTAGTGGAGGGTTAGCGGTCTCATACAATGAGCAGTTCTTC.

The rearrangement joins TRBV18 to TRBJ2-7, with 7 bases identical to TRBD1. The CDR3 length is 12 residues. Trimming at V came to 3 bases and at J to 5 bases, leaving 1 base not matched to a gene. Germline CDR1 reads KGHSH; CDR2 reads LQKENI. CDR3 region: CASSPDRDEQYF. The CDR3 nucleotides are TGTGCCAGCTCACCCGACAGGGACGAGCAGTACTTC.

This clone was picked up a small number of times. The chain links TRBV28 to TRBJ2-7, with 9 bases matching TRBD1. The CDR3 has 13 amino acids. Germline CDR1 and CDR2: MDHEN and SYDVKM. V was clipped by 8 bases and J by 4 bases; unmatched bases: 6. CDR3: CASLGQGLYEQYF. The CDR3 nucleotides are TGTGCCAGCTTAGGACAGGGGTTGTACGAGCAGTACTTC.

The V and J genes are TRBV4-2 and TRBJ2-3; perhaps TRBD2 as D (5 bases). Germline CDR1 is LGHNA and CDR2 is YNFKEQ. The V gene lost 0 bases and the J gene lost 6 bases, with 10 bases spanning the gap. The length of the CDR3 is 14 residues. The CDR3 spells CASSQERVSDTQYF. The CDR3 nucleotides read TGTGCCAGCAGCCAAGAGCGGGTCTCGGATACGCAGTATTTT.

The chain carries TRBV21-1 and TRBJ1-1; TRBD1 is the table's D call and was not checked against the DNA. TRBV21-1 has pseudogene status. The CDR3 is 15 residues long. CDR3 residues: CASRQGGFGVTEAFF. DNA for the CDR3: TGTGCCAGCCGACAGGGAGGTTTCGGCGTCACTGAAGCTTTCTTT.

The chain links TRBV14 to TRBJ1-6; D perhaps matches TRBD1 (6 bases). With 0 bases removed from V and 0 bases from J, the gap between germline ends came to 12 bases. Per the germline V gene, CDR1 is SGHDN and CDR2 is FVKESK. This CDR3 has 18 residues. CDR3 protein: CASSQERLQGSYNSPLHF. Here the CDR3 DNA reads TGTGCCAGCAGCCAAGAGAGATTACAGGGCTCCTATAATTCACCCCTCCACTTT.

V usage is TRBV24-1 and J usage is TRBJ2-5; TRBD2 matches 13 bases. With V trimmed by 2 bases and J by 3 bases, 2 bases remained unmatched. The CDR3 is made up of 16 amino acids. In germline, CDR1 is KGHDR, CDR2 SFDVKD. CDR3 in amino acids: CATSDWGTSGEETQYF. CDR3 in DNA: TGTGCCACCAGTGATTGGGGGACTAGCGGGGAAGAGACCCAGTACTTC.